This T cell receptor beta chain was sequenced for a study of T-cell reconstitution after alpha-beta-depleted transplantation in children. The CDR3 is 19 residues long. Germline lookup yields CDR1 LGHNA and CDR2 YSLEER. V was pared by 2 bases and J by 8 bases, with 19 bases of the junction left unmatched. The authors prepared the TCRbeta library with unique molecular identifiers. TCRdb re-derived calls from the PCR reads in MiXCR, one entry per CDR3 protein. The table includes approximately 270,000 distinct CDR3 sequences, more than 20% detected once. This clonotype was detected only a few times. The antigen is not known. Study observations and caveats: Several hundred rapidly expanded clones from non-depleted graft cells reportedly supplied alpha-beta T cells about two months post-transplant.

The rearrangement links TRBV4-3 to TRBJ2-2; 8 bases fit TRBD1. Specimen: PBMCs, mostly from graft donor cells, collected 360 days after TCRalphabeta/CD19-depleted stem cell transplant. The receptor was derived from a female patient younger than 10 who had a stem cell transplant for congenital amegakaryocytic thrombocytopenia, so the T cells may come from the graft donor. The CDR3 nucleotides read TGCGCCAGCAGCCAATCTCGTCTTTGGGCCAGGGGGCCGGCGGGGGAGCTGTTTTTT. Translating it yields CASSQSRLWARGPAGELFF.